This T cell receptor beta chain derives from a study of cytomegalovirus exposure and HLA in healthy donors. A multiplex PCR was run with 60 Vbeta primers and 13 Jbeta primers. Here immunoSEQ multiplex PCR was the method, and the copy in TCRdb shows in-frame clones only, minus some. The data show about 150,000 clones, over 65% seen once. This sequence was found in a woman between 35 and 50 years old in good health and CMV-seronegative. Sequences were obtained from PBMCs.

CDR3 protein: CASSLHAGPTSYEQYF. DNA of the CDR3: TGTGCCAGCAGCCTACACGCGGGACCCACTTCCTACGAGCAGTACTTC. This chain links TRBV11-3 with TRBJ2-7; D is possibly TRBD2 (6 bases). Between the trimmed V and J ends, which lost 5 bases and 1 base, there was a span of 18 bases. In germline, CDR1 is SGHNT, CDR2 YENEEA. The CDR3 has 16 amino acids.